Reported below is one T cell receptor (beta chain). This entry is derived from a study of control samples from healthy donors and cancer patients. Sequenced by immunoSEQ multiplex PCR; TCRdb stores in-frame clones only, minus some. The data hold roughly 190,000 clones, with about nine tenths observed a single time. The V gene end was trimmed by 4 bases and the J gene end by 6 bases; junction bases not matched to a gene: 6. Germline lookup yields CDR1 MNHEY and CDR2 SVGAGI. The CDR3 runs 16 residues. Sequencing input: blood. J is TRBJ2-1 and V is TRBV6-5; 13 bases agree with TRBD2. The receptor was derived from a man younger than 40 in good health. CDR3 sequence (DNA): TGTGCCAGCAGTTCGGGGGGACTAGCGGGAATCAATGAGCAGTTCTTC. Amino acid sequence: CASSSGGLAGINEQFF.